Below, 4 T cell receptor beta chains from the same sample are listed, as sequenced in a study of blood T cell repertoires in COVID-19 (dated by TCRdb to the early 2020s). The library relied on the immunoSEQ multiplex PCR assay. The source is immuneACCESS, and TCRdb retained only in-frame sequences with V and J called. Part of the clones is not carried over; for the studies checked, unresolved V genes explain less than half of this, and the remainder is unexplained. Recorded for this sample are about 70,000 clones; roughly 84% of them occurred a single time. In total, the top ten clones hold about 11% of the sample. The specimen sequenced was peripheral blood. The receptor set was obtained from a woman aged 18-29 years with acute or convalescent COVID-19.

The gene calls are TRBV7-9 and TRBJ1-2; perhaps TRBD1 as D (5 bases). The CDR3 is made up of 18 amino acids. The ends were cut back, 2 bases at V and 8 bases at J, with 27 bases in the middle. Germline V CDR1 and CDR2: SEHNR, FQNEAQ (reference sequence). The CDR3 nucleotides read TGTGCCAGCAGCTTATGGGGCCATACGCAACCGAATTTTAAGGGCTACACCTTC. Protein sequence: CASSLWGHTQPNFKGYTF. Drawing the rest from reference TRBV7-9 and TRBJ1-2, the complete variable domain is DTGVSQNPRHKITKRGQNVTFRCDPISEHNRLYWYRQTLGQGPEFLTYFQNEAQLEKSRLLSDRFSAERPKGSFSTLEIQRTEQGDSAMYLCASSLWGHTQPNFKGYTFGSGTRLTVV.

This chain joins TRBV3-1 (or the pseudogene TRBV3-2) and TRBJ1-5; perhaps TRBD1 as D (5 bases). The V end was cut by 1 base, the J end by 1 base, with 11 bases between. The CDR3 consists of 16 residues. The germline CDR1 and CDR2 sequences are LGHDT and YNNKEL (reference sequence). DNA for the CDR3: TGTGCCAGCAGCCAAGGAAGGGGCCTCAGCAATCAGCCCCAGCATTTT. Encoded protein: CASSQGRGLSNQPQHF.

The chain recombines TRBV12-3 or TRBV12-4 with TRBJ1-2; TRBD1 matches 7 bases. Germline trimming cut 5 bases from V and 3 bases from J; bases unmatched to any gene: 3. This CDR3 spans 13 amino acids. The DNA of the CDR3 is TGTGCCAGCAGTGTAGGACAGGACTATGGCTACACCTTC. Translation gives CASSVGQDYGYTF.

The chain recombines TRBV6-5 with TRBJ1-1, with D possibly TRBD1 on 6 matching bases. Trimming cost V 6 bases and J 4 bases, with 9 bases left between them. The CDR3 sequence is 12 residues long. In germline, CDR1 is MNHEY, CDR2 SVGAGI. CDR3: CASRGHSTEAFF. In DNA form, the CDR3 reads TGTGCCAGCAGGGGACACTCCACTGAAGCTTTCTTT.